This TCR beta chain was captured in a study of cytomegalovirus exposure and HLA in healthy donors. Whole-study context: Earlier sequencing of some 170 million T cells yielded around 100 million unique TCR beta sequences.

A remark on this clone: Antigen specificity is unknown.

A multiplex PCR was run with 60 Vbeta primers and 13 Jbeta primers. Profiling relied on immunoSEQ multiplex PCR, and the TCRdb table lists in-frame clones only, not all of them. The sample has about 120,000 clones; about 78% are singletons. General observations from the study: Most TCR sequences proved rare, with some public TCRs found in many donors. 87-base-pair reads could not separate some V segments, including TRBV6-2 and TRBV6-3.

The germline V gene has CDR1 LNHDA and CDR2 SQIVND (reference sequence). The length of the CDR3 is 12 residues. Trimming took 8 bases from V and 2 from J; bases not matched to a gene: 2. This chain connects TRBV19 to TRBJ1-2, with 7 nucleotides matching TRBD1. Sequenced sample: PBMCs. The sequence was collected from a female donor in good health and CMV-seronegative. The CDR3 region has the DNA TGTGCCAGTCGACAGGGAAACTATGGCTACACCTTC. This translates into CASRQGNYGYTF.